The sequence of this T cell receptor (beta chain) was determined in a study of blood T cell repertoires in COVID-19. Sequenced by immunoSEQ multiplex PCR; TCRdb stores in-frame clones only, minus some. The sample records around 400,000 clones, roughly 87% being singletons. This CDR3 spans 17 amino acids. Germline V lookup: CDR1 LGHNA, CDR2 YSLEER. V shed 2 bases and J shed 0 bases, with 14 bases lying between them. Input material: PBMCs or T cells enriched from blood (not recorded which). The V call is TRBV4-3, the J call TRBJ1-3, with a possible D match to TRBD1 (5 bases). This TCR was recovered from a woman aged 45-65 years who had recovered from COVID-19. The CDR3 DNA reads as TGCGCCAGCAGCCAAACCAGGGCTGCGATCTCTGGAAACACCATATATTTT. Translation gives CASSQTRAAISGNTIYF.